This TCR beta chain was captured by sequencing in a study of shared clonotypes between healthy human individuals. Findings and caveats of the study: An expected dependence of interdonor clonotype sharing on sequencing depth was noted. Limited genetic and exposure-history diversity came from having few donors.

About this clone: The antigen is unknown.

Ten immunoSEQ deep assay plates were used by the authors to sequence unsorted PBMC DNA. Using immunoSEQ multiplex PCR, the repertoire was profiled, and TCRdb retains in-frame clones only, with some absent. Of about half a million clones in the sample, 60% to 80% were seen once. The TCR sequence derives from a woman aged 40 to 55 in good health. Some clones in this sample may be carry-over from other donors' samples. The sequenced material came from PBMCs.

The CDR3 spells CASTLSDTQYF. In nucleotides, the CDR3 is TGTGCCAGCACCCTTTCGGATACGCAGTATTTT. The chain combines TRBV25-1 with TRBJ2-3; D is unresolved. This CDR3 comprises 11 residues. The V and J ends lost 7 bases and 6 bases respectively, with 8 bases between them. Germline CDR1 and CDR2: MGHDK and SYGVNS.